This TCR beta chain comes out of a study of blood T cells in healthy people across ages. Study findings and constraints: Expanded clonotype shifts may have been confounded, as the donors had an unknown CMV status. As age increased, TCR beta diversity per million T cells fell in a roughly linear fashion.

Healthy Caucasian individuals from Russia aged roughly 6 to 90 served as donors. Alongside a J-beta primer mix, a sample-barcoded 5' primer served in a second PCR lasting roughly 7 to 11 cycles. TCRdb used MiXCR to reprocess the 5' RACE reads, holding one entry per CDR3 protein. The repertoire holds around 1,000,000 distinct CDR3 sequences, with about 23% as singletons. Regarding this clonotype: The antigen remains undetermined. Germline is not matched at one junction end, which may reflect a read error.

The CDR3 extends over 14 amino acids. Germline-derived CDR1 and CDR2 are SGHTA and FQGNSA. The same data also contributed to another study, on T cells of mothers and their children. That work adds: Donation was provided by three healthy Caucasian mothers along with their six children.

This receptor was obtained from a girl aged 2-10 years in good health. The gene calls are TRBV7-2 and TRBJ2-1; 7 nucleotides line up with TRBD2. The closer fit of TRBJ2-7 to the DNA end suggests the J call may be wrong. The sequencing input was blood. The CDR3 sequence is CASSSSGTSHEQYF. The CDR3 coding sequence is TGTGCCAGCAGCTCCAGCGGGACCTCCCACGAGCAGTACTTC.